This T cell receptor beta chain was sequenced during a study of OX40 agonist ivuxolimab in advanced cancers. At the level of the study: Three patients responded partially, comprising one with hepatocellular carcinoma and two with cutaneous melanoma. Overall study results and limits: Blood T cells, both CD4+ and CD8+, expanded clonally by week 6 at 0.1 to 3.0 mg/kg. There were, on average, more expanded clones in CD8+ T cells than in CD4+.

Germline V gene lookup returns CDR1 ENHRY and CDR2 SYGVKD. The CDR3 spans 16 residues. V was clipped by 3 bases and J by 5 bases, with 17 bases between them. Turning to this clone: Its antigen is unidentified.

The assay was immunoSEQ multiplex PCR, and TCRdb's table has in-frame clones only and misses some. Of approximately 81,000 clones in the sample, 88% were seen once. The rearrangement links TRBV10-3 to TRBJ1-5; D is perhaps TRBD1 (5 bases). The sample consisted of CD4+ or CD8+ T cells sorted from blood, taken in a trial of the OX40 agonist ivuxolimab. The TCR sequence derives from an adult with an advanced solid tumor such as melanoma, head and neck, liver or kidney cancer. The CDR3 DNA follows: TGTGCCATCAGTGACGGCGGAGCCGGGGGGGATCAGCCCCAGCATTTT. Its protein is CAISDGGAGGDQPQHF.